Below, one T cell receptor beta chain is given with its context. The source of the sample is a study of blood T cell repertoires in COVID-19. TCRdb's table, derived via immunoSEQ multiplex PCR, lists solely in-frame clones and lacks some. The sample contains roughly 200,000 clones, around 85% of which appear only once. The CDR3 spans 14 residues. From germline, CDR1 is KGHSH and CDR2 LQKENI. V gave up 4 bases and J gave up 9 bases, with 13 bases separating them. Allocation to cohorts depended on clinical history reported by the participants. Recovered status in Cohort 3 required two negative PCRs, clearance, or symptom resolution.

The V call is TRBV18, the J call TRBJ1-6; no firm D call. This clonotype originated in a man in his forties or fifties who had recovered from COVID-19. Sequences were obtained from PBMCs or T cells enriched from blood (not recorded which). CDR3 sequence reads: CASSRWEGASPLHF. The CDR3 DNA reads as TGTGCCAGCTCACGGTGGGAGGGCGCTTCACCCCTCCACTTT.